These 22 T cell receptor beta chains share one sample of origin, sequenced in a study of blood T cells in healthy people across ages. PCR was performed a second time for roughly 7 to 12 cycles using a sample-barcoded 5' primer and a J-beta primer mix. TCRdb reprocessed the 5' RACE reads via MiXCR and lists one record per CDR3 protein. The profile covers 800,000 to 1,300,000 distinct CDR3 sequences, with approximately 25% appearing a single time and around 0.75% taken by the ten largest. The same sample was also studied in work on T cells of mothers and their children.

Material: blood. The receptors were sampled from a girl aged 2-15 years in good health.

This clonotype has more than one count but fewer than ten. The chain carries TRBV2 and TRBJ2-5, with D uncertain. The J call may be mistaken, given a closer DNA end match to TRBJ2-1. This CDR3 region has 13 residues. Per germline, CDR1 SNHLY and CDR2 FYNNEI. The CDR3 reads CASSVLPNNEQFF. CDR3 in DNA: TGTGCCAGCAGTGTACTACCGAACAATGAGCAGTTCTTC.

This sequence joins TRBV7-9 and TRBJ2-5; D is uncertain. Trimming took 6 bases from V and 5 from J, leaving 16 bases between them. From germline, CDR1 is SEHNR and CDR2 FQNEAQ (reference sequence). This CDR3 has 14 residues. The DNA of the CDR3 is TGTGCCAGCAGTTTCTCCATGGCCCCGGAGACCCAGTACTTC. It specifies CASSFSMAPETQYF.

J is TRBJ2-5 and V is TRBV12-3 or TRBV12-4; D perhaps matches TRBD2 (6 bases). The CDR3 contains 15 residues. V was clipped by 6 bases and J by 2 bases, with 16 bases between them. The CDR3 sequence: CASRDTGLRQETQYF. CDR3 coding DNA: TGTGCCAGCAGAGACACGGGACTGCGGCAAGAGACCCAGTACTTC.

This chain joins TRBV3-1 and TRBJ2-3, with 11 bases lining up with TRBD2. The CDR3 spans 18 residues. Germline V lookup: CDR1 LGHDT, CDR2 YNNKEL (reference sequence). The junction had 11 bases not matched to a gene; V was cut back by 4 bases and J by 2 bases. The chain's CDR3 is CASSPNNLAGGLTDTQYF. CDR3 sequence (DNA): TGTGCCAGCAGCCCTAATAATCTAGCGGGAGGACTCACAGATACGCAGTATTTT.

The chain couples TRBV2 to TRBJ1-1; weak D call: TRBD1 (6 bases). Germline-derived CDR1 and CDR2 are SNHLY and FYNNEI. Trimming pared 10 bases from V and 5 bases from J, leaving 14 bases between. This CDR3 contains 12 residues. CDR3 DNA: TGTGCCATCAGGGGCGGACCAACTGAAGCTTTCTTT. Residues: CAIRGGPTEAFF. Using reference TRBV2 and TRBJ1-1 for the parts outside the CDR3, the full variable domain is EPEVTQTPSHQVTQMGQEVILRCVPISNHLYFYWYRQILGQKVEFLVSFYNNEISEKSEIFDDQFSVERPDGSNFTLKIRSTKLEDSAMYFCAIRGGPTEAFFGQGTRLTVV.

This clonotype was counted only a few times. The chain is built from TRBV6-1 and TRBJ2-1; D remains unclear. Trimming removed 6 bases at V and 2 bases at J, with 17 bases between. This CDR3 comprises 16 residues. CDR1 and CDR2 from the germline V gene are MNHNS and SASEGT. As DNA, the CDR3 is TGTGCCAGCAGACGCACGGCCGGGCCGACCTACAATGAGCAGTTCTTC. Protein: CASRRTAGPTYNEQFF.

This clonotype was found a few times. The chain links TRBV10-3 to TRBJ2-1; 9 bases fit TRBD1. After removal of 7 bases from V and 10 bases from J, the junction contained 11 bases not matched to a gene. Germline values: CDR1 ENHRY, CDR2 SYGVKD. CDR3 length equals 14 residues. CDR3 sequence reads: CAITNGTGINEQFF. The CDR3 nucleotides are TGTGCCATCACCAACGGGACAGGGATAAACGAGCAGTTCTTC.

This clonotype was seen a few times. The rearrangement joins TRBV4-1 to TRBJ2-1; 8 nucleotides line up with TRBD1. V lost 1 base, J lost 7 bases, and 3 bases stayed unmatched. The CDR3 loop spans 14 amino acids. Germline V gene lookup returns CDR1 MGHRA and CDR2 YSYEKL. CDR3 amino acids: CASSQADRVNEQFF. CDR3 sequence (DNA): TGCGCCAGCAGCCAAGCGGACAGGGTGAATGAGCAGTTCTTC.

The table lists this clonotype with a few counts. The CDR3 protein is CASSPAGGPQETQYF. The CDR3 DNA is TGTGCCAGCAGCCCAGCGGGGGGACCCCAAGAGACCCAGTACTTC. The chain joins TRBV9 to TRBJ2-5, with 9 nucleotides matching TRBD2. V lost 4 bases to trimming and J lost 1 base; unmatched junction nucleotides: 5. The germline V gene encodes CDR1 SGDLS and CDR2 YYNGEE. CDR3 length equals 15 residues.

In its sample, this clonotype was seen a few times. This chain uses TRBV11-2 with TRBJ1-6; D is perhaps TRBD1 (6 bases). Trimming shortened V by 0 bases and J by 8 bases, and 11 bases separated the two germline ends. Germline V gene data show CDR1 as SGHAT and CDR2 as FQNNGV. The length of the CDR3 is 15 residues. The CDR3 spells CASSLDGRGDSPLHF. The CDR3 nucleotides read TGTGCCAGCAGCTTAGATGGCAGGGGTGATTCACCCCTCCACTTT.

The chain couples TRBV28 to TRBJ2-1; possibly TRBD2 for D (6 bases). The J call may be in error: the DNA end matches TRBJ2-7 better. Per germline, CDR1 MDHEN and CDR2 SYDVKM. This CDR3 has 14 residues. CDR3 coding DNA: TGTGCCAGCAGTCAAACAATAGCGGCCTACGAGCAGTACTTC. The encoded protein is CASSQTIAAYEQYF.

The chain employs TRBV7-2 and TRBJ2-5; D ambiguous. The CDR3 is 15 residues long. Germline V gene lookup returns CDR1 SGHTA and CDR2 FQGNSA. V was trimmed by 2 bases and J by 2 bases, leaving 12 bases between them. This CDR3 reads CASSLRGGPQETQYF. DNA of the CDR3: TGTGCCAGCAGCTTACGTGGCGGCCCACAAGAGACCCAGTACTTC.

To note about this clonotype: Germline is not matched at one junction end, which may reflect a read error. The chain recombines TRBV6-5 with TRBJ2-7, with D tentatively TRBD2 (5 bases). CDR1 is MNHEY and CDR2 is SVGAGI in the germline V gene. CDR3 length equals 14 residues. CDR3 region: CASSYSSNGGGQHF. CDR3 coding DNA: TGTGCCAGCAGTTACTCGAGTAACGGAGGTGGGCAGCACTTC.

This clonotype has only a few counts. The J gene is TRBJ1-1, the V gene TRBV7-9; D call uncertain. This CDR3 has 14 amino acids. The germline V and J ends were trimmed by 3 bases and 2 bases, with 10 bases remaining between them. Germline values: CDR1 SEHNR, CDR2 FQNEAQ (reference sequence). CDR3 sequence: CASSFKGANTEAFF. The DNA of the CDR3 is TGTGCCAGCAGCTTCAAGGGCGCAAACACTGAAGCTTTCTTT. Based on the CDR3 plus reference TRBV7-9 and TRBJ1-1, the full variable domain is DTGVSQNPRHKITKRGQNVTFRCDPISEHNRLYWYRQTLGQGPEFLTYFQNEAQLEKSRLLSDRFSAERPKGSFSTLEIQRTEQGDSAMYLCASSFKGANTEAFFGQGTRLTVV.

This clonotype has just a few counts. CDR3 sequence reads: CSVAGLGSEQYF. DNA of the CDR3: TGCAGCGTCGCGGGACTAGGTTCCGAGCAGTACTTC. The gene calls are TRBV29-1 and TRBJ2-7; 8 positions agree with TRBD2. The V gene's germline CDR1 is SQVTM and CDR2 ANQGSEA. CDR3 length equals 12 residues. V gave up 6 bases and J gave up 6 bases; unmatched junction bases: 7.

This clonotype has only a few counts. The rearrangement links TRBV20-1 to TRBJ2-3; the D gene is possibly TRBD2 (6 bases). This CDR3 spans 17 amino acids. The V gene's germline CDR1 is DFQATT and CDR2 SNEGSKA (reference sequence). Trimming removed 3 bases at V and 1 base at J, with 20 bases between. CDR3 region: CSARPTTSFLGTDTQYF. The CDR3 DNA follows: TGCAGTGCTAGGCCGACGACTAGTTTTCTCGGCACAGATACGCAGTATTTT.

This clonotype was seen just once. The chain uses TRBV5-1 and TRBJ1-2; D might be TRBD1 (6 bases). This CDR3 region has 15 residues. The germline V and J ends were trimmed by 0 bases and 6 bases, with 15 bases remaining between them. Looked up from germline, CDR1 is SGHRS and CDR2 is YFSETQ. The CDR3 here is CASSLDGSAGDGYTF. The CDR3 coding sequence is TGCGCCAGCAGCTTGGACGGCAGCGCAGGGGATGGCTACACCTTC.

The V call is TRBV3-1, the J call TRBJ2-3; D call uncertain. Germline V gives CDR1 LGHDT, CDR2 YNNKEL (reference sequence). V gave up 0 bases and J gave up 8 bases, with 3 bases separating them. CDR3 size: 11 residues. The CDR3 region is CASSQEATQYF. CDR3 nucleotide sequence: TGTGCCAGCAGCCAAGAGGCTACGCAGTATTTT.

This chain uses TRBV29-1 with TRBJ2-7, with D unclear. V dropped 7 bases and J dropped 6 bases, with 19 bases sitting between them. The CDR3 spans 13 residues. Germline V gene sequence: CDR1 SQVTM, CDR2 ANQGSEA. The CDR3 sequence: CSDMTGVTSEQYF. The CDR3 DNA reads TGCAGCGACATGACGGGTGTAACGAGCGAGCAGTACTTC.

This clonotype was seen more than once but under ten times. The gene calls are TRBV5-5 and TRBJ2-5; 13 bases agree with TRBD2. V was clipped by 3 bases and J by 5 bases; unmatched bases: 7. This CDR3 has 16 residues. Germline V gives CDR1 SGHKS, CDR2 YYEKEE (reference sequence). In DNA form, the CDR3 reads TGTGCCAGCAGCTCCCGGACTAGCGGGAGTAAGGAGACCCAGTACTTC. Amino acid sequence: CASSSRTSGSKETQYF.

This clonotype was observed a few times. This chain uses TRBV28 with TRBJ1-5; no definite D call. The CDR3 sequence is 15 residues long. Germline V gene lookup returns CDR1 MDHEN and CDR2 SYDVKM. The V gene lost 5 bases and the J gene lost 5 bases, with 16 bases spanning the gap. The CDR3 is CASSVYHRTHQPQHF. CDR3 bases: TGTGCCAGCAGTGTCTATCATCGGACTCATCAGCCCCAGCATTTT.

The chain has TRBV9 and TRBJ1-1; D is ambiguous. V lost 0 bases, J lost 4 bases, and 10 bases lay in between. This CDR3 region has 14 residues. CDR1 and CDR2 (germline): SGDLS, YYNGEE. The CDR3 is CASSVEPLSTEAFF. The CDR3 nucleotides read TGTGCCAGCAGCGTAGAACCCCTATCCACTGAAGCTTTCTTT.